This paragraph covers one TCR beta chain sequence. This sample was included in a study of T cell changes during pregnancy in multiple sclerosis. The V segment lost 2 bases and the J segment 7 bases; nucleotides outside the gene matches: 6. The CDR3 loop spans 15 amino acids. CDR1 and CDR2 from the germline V gene are SGDLS and YYNGEE. This table comes from immunoSEQ multiplex PCR, and its TCRdb copy is limited to in-frame clones, with some not included. The sample consists of just under 65,000 clones, 90% to 95% of them appearing once. The V and J genes are TRBV9 and TRBJ2-1, with TRBD2 matching 10 bases. This material consisted of peripheral blood, taken in the third trimester of pregnancy. This clonotype was sampled from a female donor in good health, enrolled as a control in a pregnancy study. The CDR3 nucleotides are TGTGCCAGCAGCGTCCTTAGCGGGGGGTTTAATGAGCAGTTCTTC. Translated: CASSVLSGGFNEQFF.